Presented here are 31 T cell receptor beta chains from one specimen sequenced in a study of blood T cell repertoires in COVID-19. Libraries were prepared by immunoSEQ multiplex PCR; TCRdb keeps only in-frame clonotypes and omits some of them. The table includes under 80,000 clones, 65% to 85% detected once. The sequenced material came from peripheral blood. The receptor source for this set is an elderly man with active or convalescent COVID-19.

This chain connects TRBV28 to TRBJ1-5, with a tentative D call TRBD1 (5 bases). Trimming shortened V by 1 base and J by 8 bases, and 6 bases separated the two germline ends. The CDR3 has 12 amino acids. CDR1 and CDR2 (germline): MDHEN, SYDVKM. CDR3 in DNA: TGTGCCAGCAGTTTATCAGGGAAGCCCCAGCATTTT. Residues: CASSLSGKPQHF.

The table lists this clone with a count of one. J is TRBJ1-1 and V is TRBV7-6; no firm D call. Germline lookup yields CDR1 SGHVS and CDR2 FNYEAQ. Trimming removed 6 bases at V and 4 bases at J, with 15 bases between. This CDR3 is 14 amino acids long. The CDR3 DNA is TGTGCCAGCAGTGCTTGGGTTCGAGGCACTGAAGCTTTCTTT. The encoded protein is CASSAWVRGTEAFF.

This rearrangement joins TRBV6-5 to TRBJ1-5; no reliable D call. Germline V gene lookup returns CDR1 MNHEY and CDR2 SVGAGI. Trimming shortened V by 5 bases and J by 3 bases, and 11 bases separated the two germline ends. The CDR3 consists of 14 residues. The CDR3 DNA is TGTGCCAGCAGTAGATCAGGTCCCAATCAGCCCCAGCATTTT. Its translation is CASSRSGPNQPQHF.

This clone counts as medium-sized. The chain is built from TRBV19 and TRBJ2-1, with 7 bases identical to TRBD2. J lost 2 bases, V lost 0 bases, and 4 bases had no gene match. Germline loops: CDR1 LNHDA, CDR2 SQIVND (reference sequence). The CDR3 covers 16 residues. The CDR3 nucleotides read TGTGCCAGTAGTATAGATCTGAGCGGGGCCTACAATGAGCAGTTCTTC. Residues: CASSIDLSGAYNEQFF. Full variable domain (outside the CDR3, taken from reference TRBV19 and TRBJ2-1): DGGITQSPKYLFRKEGQNVTLSCEQNLNHDAMYWYRQDPGQGLRLIYYSQIVNDFQKGDIAEGYSVSREKKESFPLTVTSAQKNPTAFYLCASSIDLSGAYNEQFFGPGTRLTVL.

The CDR3 reads CASSLALGGRTQYF. Written as DNA, the CDR3 is TGTGCCAGCAGCTTGGCACTGGGAGGACGGACGCAGTATTTT. J is TRBJ2-3 and V is TRBV5-4; D might be TRBD2 (6 bases). CDR1 and CDR2 from the germline V gene are SGHNT and YYREEE (reference sequence). The length of the CDR3 is 14 residues. V was cut by 0 bases and J by 9 bases, with 14 bases left in between.

This rearrangement joins TRBV5-1 to TRBJ1-1; D not resolved. From germline, CDR1 is SGHRS and CDR2 YFSETQ. Trimming stripped 0 bases from V and 1 base from J, with 7 bases between. The length of the CDR3 is 14 residues. The CDR3 DNA reads TGCGCCAGCAGCTTGGAGCGATCGAACACTGAAGCTTTCTTT. Translation gives CASSLERSNTEAFF.

CDR3 nucleotide sequence: TGTGCCAGCTGCAGGGGGCGTTGGGAAAACATTCAGTACTTC. Translation: CASCRGRWENIQYF. The rearrangement joins TRBV18 to TRBJ2-4; 8 bases match TRBD1. Germline V gene lookup returns CDR1 KGHSH and CDR2 LQKENI. The CDR3 has 14 residues. The V gene end was trimmed by 7 bases and the J gene end by 5 bases; junction bases not matched to a gene: 7.

V is TRBV18 and J is TRBJ2-1, with D perhaps TRBD2 (6 bases). Germline CDR1 is KGHSH and CDR2 is LQKENI. V dropped 3 bases and J dropped 9 bases, with 6 bases sitting between them. The length of the CDR3 is 11 residues. In nucleotides, the CDR3 is TGTGCCAGCTCACCGGAGGGTGAGCAGTTCTTC. Its translation: CASSPEGEQFF.

CDR3 in amino acids: CASSHDPGKGNQPQHF. The CDR3 bases are TGTGCCAGCAGCCACGACCCGGGAAAAGGCAATCAGCCCCAGCATTTT. This rearrangement joins TRBV3-1 (or the pseudogene TRBV3-2) to TRBJ1-5, with unresolved D. The CDR3 spans 16 residues. With 3 bases removed from V and 2 bases from J, the gap between germline ends came to 14 bases. Germline CDR1 and CDR2: LGHDT and YNNKEL (reference sequence).

This chain connects TRBV19 to TRBJ1-2; D not certain. Trimming took 6 bases from V and 5 from J, leaving 13 bases between them. This CDR3 is built from 13 residues. CDR1 LNHDA and CDR2 SQIVND come from the germline V gene (reference sequence). This CDR3 is CASRASMVYGYTF. The CDR3 bases are TGTGCCAGTAGAGCATCTATGGTATATGGCTACACCTTC. Full variable domain (rest looked up from reference TRBV19 and TRBJ1-2): DGGITQSPKYLFRKEGQNVTLSCEQNLNHDAMYWYRQDPGQGLRLIYYSQIVNDFQKGDIAEGYSVSREKKESFPLTVTSAQKNPTAFYLCASRASMVYGYTFGSGTRLTVV.

The genes are TRBV6-5 and TRBJ1-2, with unresolved D. Germline V gene sequence: CDR1 MNHEY, CDR2 SVGAGI. The CDR3 has 14 residues. Trimming shortened V by 0 bases and J by 2 bases, and 7 bases separated the two germline ends. CDR3 sequence: CASSYSEVNYGYTF. CDR3 bases: TGTGCCAGCAGTTACTCTGAGGTGAACTATGGCTACACCTTC.

This chain links TRBV2 with TRBJ1-5; TRBD1 agrees at 7 bases. This CDR3 spans 14 amino acids. Germline CDR1 and CDR2: SNHLY and FYNNEI. The trim removed 6 bases at V and 6 bases at J, leaving 8 bases unmatched. CDR3 nucleotide sequence: TGTGCCAGCAGGACAGGGACATTCGGTCAGCCCCAGCATTTT. It specifies CASRTGTFGQPQHF.

This clone was seen more than once but under ten times. V and J are TRBV7-2 and TRBJ2-3; D gene uncertain. Trimming took 5 bases from V and 0 from J, leaving 3 bases between them. The CDR3 loop spans 12 amino acids. Per the germline V gene, CDR1 is SGHTA and CDR2 is FQGNSA. Here the CDR3 reads CASSQSTDTQYF. CDR3 bases: TGTGCCAGCAGCCAGAGCACAGATACGCAGTATTTT.

The chain couples TRBV6-5 to TRBJ2-1, with D perhaps matching TRBD1 (5 bases). The CDR3 runs to 13 residues. Trimming cost V 4 bases and J 7 bases, with 11 bases left between them. Germline V gene lookup returns CDR1 MNHEY and CDR2 SVGAGI. The CDR3 spells CASSLAGWNEQFF. In DNA, the CDR3 is TGTGCCAGCAGTTTGGCAGGGTGGAATGAGCAGTTCTTC.

V is TRBV2 and J is TRBJ2-2, with 11 bases aligning to TRBD1. Per germline, CDR1 SNHLY and CDR2 FYNNEI. There are 18 residues in the CDR3. V lost 5 bases and J lost 5; bases outside the gene matches: 13. CDR3 loop: CASSILPGQGVGTGELFF. DNA for the CDR3: TGTGCCAGCAGTATTCTCCCGGGACAGGGGGTTGGTACCGGGGAGCTGTTTTTT.

This clone was counted many times. This chain uses TRBV6-1 with TRBJ2-7; 7 bases map to TRBD1. The CDR3 loop spans 14 amino acids. With V trimmed by 1 base and J by 2 bases, 2 bases remained unmatched. Germline CDR1 and CDR2: MNHNS and SASEGT. The CDR3 DNA reads TGTGCCAGCAGTGAAGGGGGGACAGCCTACGAGCAGTACTTC. This gives the protein CASSEGGTAYEQYF.

The rearrangement uses TRBV6-5 and TRBJ1-2; D unresolved. CDR1 MNHEY and CDR2 SVGAGI come from the germline V gene. V dropped 0 bases and J dropped 7 bases, with 15 bases sitting between them. The CDR3 totals 15 residues. CDR3 protein: CASSYSISDLAGYTF. The CDR3 DNA reads TGTGCCAGCAGTTACTCGATTTCCGATCTGGCTGGCTACACCTTC.

This clone was observed a handful of times. The rearrangement uses TRBV3-1 (or the pseudogene TRBV3-2) and TRBJ1-3; 9 nucleotides agree with TRBD1. Germline CDR1 and CDR2: LGHDT and YNNKEL (reference sequence). The CDR3 runs 13 residues. V dropped 6 bases and J dropped 4; count of bases not matched to a gene: 1. The DNA for the CDR3 is TGTGCCAGCAGACAGGGGGCCGGAAACACCATATATTTT. It encodes CASRQGAGNTIYF.

The genes are TRBV19 and TRBJ2-5; D call uncertain. The length of the CDR3 is 11 residues. CDR1 and CDR2 (germline): LNHDA, SQIVND (reference sequence). V was shortened by 2 bases and J by 5 bases, with 3 bases between the two germline ends. Here the CDR3 reads CASSIRETQYF. The CDR3 nucleotides are TGTGCCAGTAGTATACGGGAGACCCAGTACTTC.

The rearrangement links TRBV19 to TRBJ2-3; TRBD2 agrees at 8 bases. The CDR3 has 13 amino acids. The V gene's germline CDR1 is LNHDA and CDR2 SQIVND (reference sequence). J gave up 2 bases and V 9 bases, and 4 bases lay outside the gene matches. Here the CDR3 reads CASEAGDTDTQYF. CDR3 DNA: TGTGCCAGCGAAGCGGGAGACACAGATACGCAGTATTTT.

This clone appeared once. The J gene is TRBJ2-6, the V gene TRBV3-1 (or the pseudogene TRBV3-2); D perhaps matches TRBD2 (6 bases). This CDR3 is 14 amino acids long. CDR1 and CDR2 (germline): LGHDT, YNNKEL (reference sequence). Deletions cut 5 bases from V and 2 bases from J, with 7 bases between. This chain's CDR3 is CASSGEAGANVLTF. The CDR3 region has the DNA TGTGCCAGCAGCGGGGAGGCTGGGGCCAACGTCCTGACTTTC.

The genes are TRBV7-3 and TRBJ2-3, with 10 bases fitting TRBD2. Germline V lookup: CDR1 SGHTA, CDR2 FQGTGA. V lost 5 bases, J lost 2 bases, and 7 bases stayed unmatched. CDR3 length: 16 amino acids. This chain's CDR3 is CASSPRAGGYTDTQYF. As DNA, the CDR3 is TGTGCCAGCAGCCCCCGAGCGGGGGGGTACACAGATACGCAGTATTTT.

The chain is built from TRBV19 and TRBJ1-4; 9 bases are a match to TRBD1. CDR3 length: 16 residues. Germline V lookup: CDR1 LNHDA, CDR2 SQIVND (reference sequence). V lost 3 bases to trimming and J lost 8 bases; unmatched junction nucleotides: 10. CDR3 in DNA: TGTGCCAGTAGTATTAAGTTCGGGACAGGGACCGAAAAACTGTTTTTT. This translates into CASSIKFGTGTEKLFF.

This clone has only one observation. The chain uses TRBV19 and TRBJ2-2; 8 bases are a match to TRBD2. The CDR3 contains 15 residues. Germline assignment: CDR1 LNHDA and CDR2 SQIVND (reference sequence). V lost 0 bases and J lost 5; bases outside the gene matches: 2. CDR3 DNA: TGTGCCAGTAGTATAGAAGGGACTAGAACCGGGGAGCTGTTTTTT. As protein: CASSIEGTRTGELFF.

The chain has TRBV7-7 and TRBJ2-5; TRBD1 aligns across 7 bases. The CDR3 is 16 residues long. Germline CDR1 reads SSHAT; CDR2 reads FNYEAQ (reference sequence). V shed 5 bases and J 2 bases; nucleotides not matched to a gene: 11. The CDR3 coding sequence is TGTGCCAGCAGCCTAGGGGGCTATGTCCGGCAAGAGACCCAGTACTTC. This gives the protein CASSLGGYVRQETQYF. Supplemented by reference TRBV7-7 and TRBJ2-5, the full variable domain reads GAGVSQSPRYKVTKRGQDVTLRCDPISSHATLYWYQQALGQGPEFLTYFNYEAQPDKSGLPSDRFSAERPEGSISTLTIQRTEQRDSAMYRCASSLGGYVRQETQYFGPGTRLLVL.

The J gene is TRBJ1-4, the V gene TRBV5-1; D unresolved. The CDR3 is 16 residues long. Trimming pared 0 bases from V and 2 bases from J, leaving 11 bases between. Germline CDR1 reads SGHRS; CDR2 reads YFSETQ. The CDR3 DNA reads TGCGCCAGCAGCTTGGGCGGTGGAGGCACTAATGAAAAACTGTTTTTT. It is translated as CASSLGGGGTNEKLFF. The whole variable domain, remainder taken from reference TRBV5-1 and TRBJ1-4, is KAGVTQTPRYLIKTRGQQVTLSCSPISGHRSVSWYQQTPGQGLQFLFEYFSETQRNKGNFPGRFSGRQFSNSRSEMNVSTLELGDSALYLCASSLGGGGTNEKLFFGSGTQLSVL.

The J gene is TRBJ2-3, the V gene TRBV5-1; possible D gene TRBD2, 7 bases. Germline V gene data show CDR1 as SGHRS and CDR2 as YFSETQ. The CDR3 runs to 17 residues. With 2 bases removed from V and 2 bases from J, the gap between germline ends came to 18 bases. The CDR3, as DNA: TGCGCCAGCAGCTTTTTCGGCTCGGCGGGGGCCACAGATACGCAGTATTTT. The encoded protein is CASSFFGSAGATDTQYF. Full variable domain (missing parts from reference TRBV5-1 and TRBJ2-3): KAGVTQTPRYLIKTRGQQVTLSCSPISGHRSVSWYQQTPGQGLQFLFEYFSETQRNKGNFPGRFSGRQFSNSRSEMNVSTLELGDSALYLCASSFFGSAGATDTQYFGPGTRLTVL.

The chain employs TRBV5-1 and TRBJ2-3; D is possibly TRBD2 (6 bases). CDR1 and CDR2 from the germline V gene are SGHRS and YFSETQ. The CDR3 consists of 15 residues. V was clipped by 0 bases and J by 3 bases, with 11 bases between them. The CDR3 DNA follows: TGCGCCAGCAGCTTGGAGGCCCGGGAGACAGATACGCAGTATTTT. This gives the protein CASSLEARETDTQYF. Using reference TRBV5-1 and TRBJ2-3 for the parts outside the CDR3, the full variable domain is KAGVTQTPRYLIKTRGQQVTLSCSPISGHRSVSWYQQTPGQGLQFLFEYFSETQRNKGNFPGRFSGRQFSNSRSEMNVSTLELGDSALYLCASSLEARETDTQYFGPGTRLTVL.

On this clone: One end of the junction does not line up with germline, which may come from a read error. This chain connects TRBV19 to TRBJ2-7, with 13 bases aligning to TRBD2. This CDR3 contains 14 residues. CDR1 and CDR2 from the germline V gene are LNHDA and SQIVND (reference sequence). CDR3 nucleotides: TGTGCCAGTAGTGTGACTAGCGGGGGGCCCCCTGAAGACTTC. This translates into CASSVTSGGPPEDF.

This chain joins TRBV27 and TRBJ1-6; 8 positions agree with TRBD1. The CDR3 covers 16 residues. Germline assignment: CDR1 MNHEY and CDR2 SMNVEV (reference sequence). The J segment lost 7 bases and the V segment lost 3 bases, leaving 8 bases of the junction unmatched. CDR3 amino acids: CASSLWDRSGNSPLHF. DNA for the CDR3: TGTGCCAGCAGTTTGTGGGACAGGAGCGGAAATTCACCCCTCCACTTT.

This sequence joins TRBV2 and TRBJ2-2; 7 bases are a match to TRBD2. In germline, CDR1 is SNHLY, CDR2 FYNNEI. The CDR3 contains 14 residues. After removal of 5 bases from V and 6 bases from J, the junction contained 6 bases not matched to a gene. The CDR3 DNA sequence: TGTGCCAGCAGTCAAGGGGACTACCCCGGGGAGCTGTTTTTT. As protein: CASSQGDYPGELFF. Complete variable domain (other parts from reference TRBV2 and TRBJ2-2): EPEVTQTPSHQVTQMGQEVILRCVPISNHLYFYWYRQILGQKVEFLVSFYNNEISEKSEIFDDQFSVERPDGSNFTLKIRSTKLEDSAMYFCASSQGDYPGELFFGEGSRLTVL.